This T cell receptor beta chain was recorded in a study of control samples from healthy donors and cancer patients. The table came from immunoSEQ multiplex PCR; TCRdb's copy has only in-frame clones and leaves some out. The repertoire has some 73,000 clones, 94% of them found once; the top ten carry under 7.5%. With 0 bases clipped from V and 0 bases from J, the junction kept 4 bases outside the gene matches. Germline lookup yields CDR1 SGHRS and CDR2 YFSETQ. The CDR3 runs 17 residues. Material: blood. The chain uses TRBV5-1 and TRBJ2-1; 9 bases line up with TRBD2. This clonotype was sampled from a woman in her thirties or forties in good health. The CDR3 loop reads CASSLEGLASSYNEQFF. Written as DNA, the CDR3 is TGCGCCAGCAGCTTGGAAGGACTAGCGAGCTCCTACAATGAGCAGTTCTTC.